These T cell receptor beta chains were read from a single sample in a study of shared clonotypes between healthy human individuals. TCRdb's copy holds only in-frame clones and misses some; the assay was immunoSEQ multiplex PCR. The profile shows about 1,900,000 clones, less than 95% of them singletons. The sample comprised naive CD8+ T cells sorted from blood. The receptors derive from a man aged 18 to 35 in good health. Both conserved end residues are trimmed from each CDR3. Size is stated for part of the rows, as once, few or many counts, or as a class when the clone is expanded.

once	TRBV5-6	TRBJ2-1	ASSLVWAGGLYNEQF
NA	TRBV15	TRBJ2-1	ATSRAGPRNEQF
NA	TRBV28	TRBJ2-7	ASSYTGGVEQY
NA	TRBV10-3	TRBJ1-1	ATSGGQGMNTEAF
NA	TRBV5-4	TRBJ1-2	ASSSSERGLRGYT
NA	TRBV9	TRBJ2-3	ASSTTSGSLDTQY
NA	TRBV12-5	TRBJ2-5	ASGLTDINQETQY
NA	TRBV30	TRBJ2-7	AWTGLSSYEQY
NA	TRBV6-5	TRBJ2-7	ASSLGSVTYEQY
NA	TRBV7-6	TRBJ2-5	ASSFGTGRYQETQY
NA	TRBV7-8	TRBJ2-3	ASSLAPSGSFGTDTQY
NA	TRBV4-3	TRBJ2-2	ASSPREGTGELF
NA	TRBV21-1	TRBJ2-4	ASSNIPVGGPKNIQY
NA	TRBV6-5	TRBJ1-5	ASSKGQGIQPQH
NA	TRBV2	TRBJ1-4	ASSEARPGAGDEKLF
NA	TRBV14	TRBJ1-4	ASSQEWTGLNEKLF